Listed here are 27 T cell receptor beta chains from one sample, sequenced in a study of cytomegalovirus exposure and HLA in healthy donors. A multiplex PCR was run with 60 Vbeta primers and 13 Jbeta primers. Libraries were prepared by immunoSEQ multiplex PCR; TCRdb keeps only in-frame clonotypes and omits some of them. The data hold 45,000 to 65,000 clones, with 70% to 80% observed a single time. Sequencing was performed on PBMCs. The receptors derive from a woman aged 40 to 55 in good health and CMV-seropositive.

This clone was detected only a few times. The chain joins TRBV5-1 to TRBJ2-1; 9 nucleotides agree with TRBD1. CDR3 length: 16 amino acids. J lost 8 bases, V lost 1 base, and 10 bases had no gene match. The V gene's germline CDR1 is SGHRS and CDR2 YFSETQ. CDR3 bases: TGCGCCAGCAGCTTGTGGCCGGGACAGGGAAAGGATGAGCAGTTCTTC. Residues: CASSLWPGQGKDEQFF.

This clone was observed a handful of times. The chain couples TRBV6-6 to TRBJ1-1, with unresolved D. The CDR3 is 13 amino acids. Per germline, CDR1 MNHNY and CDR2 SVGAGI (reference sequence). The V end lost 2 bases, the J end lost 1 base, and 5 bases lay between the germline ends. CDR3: CASSYRGNTEAFF. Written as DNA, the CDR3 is TGTGCCAGCAGTTACCGGGGGAACACTGAAGCTTTCTTT.

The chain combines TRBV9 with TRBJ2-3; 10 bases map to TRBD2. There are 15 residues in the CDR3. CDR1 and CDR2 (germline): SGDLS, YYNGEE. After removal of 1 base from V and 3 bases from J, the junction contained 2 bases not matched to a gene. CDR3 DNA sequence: TGTGCCAGCAGCGTACGGGGACTAGCGACAGATACGCAGTATTTT. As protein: CASSVRGLATDTQYF.

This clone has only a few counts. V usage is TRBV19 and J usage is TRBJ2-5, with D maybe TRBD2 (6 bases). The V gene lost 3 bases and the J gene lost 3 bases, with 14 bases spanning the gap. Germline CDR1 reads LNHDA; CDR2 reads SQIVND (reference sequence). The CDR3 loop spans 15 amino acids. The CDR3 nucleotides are TGTGCCAGTAGTATTTGGGGGGTTGGTGAAGAGACCCAGTACTTC. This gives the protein CASSIWGVGEETQYF.

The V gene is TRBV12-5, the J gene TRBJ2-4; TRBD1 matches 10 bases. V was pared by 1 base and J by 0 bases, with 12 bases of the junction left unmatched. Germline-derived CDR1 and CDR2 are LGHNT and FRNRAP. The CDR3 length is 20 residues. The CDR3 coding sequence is TGTGCTAGTGGTTTGGCGACAGGGGGCCCGTCCAGCGGAGCCAAAAACATTCAGTACTTC. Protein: CASGLATGGPSSGAKNIQYF.

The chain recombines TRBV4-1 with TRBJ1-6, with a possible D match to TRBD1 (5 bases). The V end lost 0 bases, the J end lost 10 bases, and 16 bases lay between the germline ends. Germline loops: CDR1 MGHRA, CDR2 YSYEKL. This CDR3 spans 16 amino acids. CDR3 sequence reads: CASSQDPDSLVSPLHF. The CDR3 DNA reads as TGCGCCAGCAGCCAAGATCCCGACAGCCTTGTGTCACCCCTCCACTTT.

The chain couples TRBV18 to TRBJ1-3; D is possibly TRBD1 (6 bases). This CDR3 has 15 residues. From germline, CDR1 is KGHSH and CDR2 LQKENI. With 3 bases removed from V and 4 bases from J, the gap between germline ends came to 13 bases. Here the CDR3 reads CASSPTGTQGNTIYF. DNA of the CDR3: TGTGCCAGCTCACCTACAGGGACGCAGGGAAACACCATATATTTT.

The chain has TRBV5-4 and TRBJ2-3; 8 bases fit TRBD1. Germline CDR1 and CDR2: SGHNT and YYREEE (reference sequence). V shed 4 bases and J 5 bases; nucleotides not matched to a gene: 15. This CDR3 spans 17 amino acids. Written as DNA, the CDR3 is TGTGCCAGCAGCCCGAAAGGGTTGGCAGGGGGCGTAGATACGCAGTATTTT. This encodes CASSPKGLAGGVDTQYF.

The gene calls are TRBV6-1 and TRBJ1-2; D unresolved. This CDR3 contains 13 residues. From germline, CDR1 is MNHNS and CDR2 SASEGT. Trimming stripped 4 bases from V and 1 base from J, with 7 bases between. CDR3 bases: TGTGCCAGCAGTGGGCAGATTAACTATGGCTACACCTTC. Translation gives CASSGQINYGYTF.

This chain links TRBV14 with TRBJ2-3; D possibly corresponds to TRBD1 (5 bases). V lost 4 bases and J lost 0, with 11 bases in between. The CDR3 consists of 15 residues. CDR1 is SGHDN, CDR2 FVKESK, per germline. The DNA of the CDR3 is TGTGCCAGCAGCCTTACAGGTTCTAGCACAGATACGCAGTATTTT. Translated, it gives CASSLTGSSTDTQYF.

The CDR3 here is CARRPKDWRSSYEQYF. The CDR3 DNA sequence: TGTGCCAGAAGGCCCAAGGACTGGAGGAGCTCCTACGAGCAGTACTTC. The J gene is TRBJ2-7, the V gene TRBV5-3, with D tentatively TRBD2 (5 bases). TRBV5-3 qualifies as an ORF whose function is uncertain. With 5 bases removed from V and 0 bases from J, the gap between germline ends came to 18 bases. CDR3 length equals 16 residues.

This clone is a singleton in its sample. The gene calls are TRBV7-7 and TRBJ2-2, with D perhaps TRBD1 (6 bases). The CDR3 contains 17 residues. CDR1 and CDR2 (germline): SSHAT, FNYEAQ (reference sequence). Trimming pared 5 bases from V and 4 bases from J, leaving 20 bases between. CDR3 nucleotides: TGTGCCAGCAGCAAAGACAGGTTCCAGGGAAGCACCGGGGAGCTGTTTTTT. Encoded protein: CASSKDRFQGSTGELFF.

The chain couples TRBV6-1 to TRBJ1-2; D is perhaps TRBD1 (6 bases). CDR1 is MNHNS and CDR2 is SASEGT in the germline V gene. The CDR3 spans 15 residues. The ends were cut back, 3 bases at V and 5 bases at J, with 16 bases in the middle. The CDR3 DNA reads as TGTGCCAGCAGTGACTTCCCGAGGGGGGGATATGGCTACACCTTC. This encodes CASSDFPRGGYGYTF.

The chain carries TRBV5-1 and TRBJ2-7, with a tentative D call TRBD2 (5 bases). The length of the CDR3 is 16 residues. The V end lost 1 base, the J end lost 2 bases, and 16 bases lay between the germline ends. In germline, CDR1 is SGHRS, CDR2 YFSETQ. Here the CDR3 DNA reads TGCGCCAGCAGCTTGCCGAGGGTTGGTAGCCCCTACGAGCAGTACTTC. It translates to CASSLPRVGSPYEQYF.

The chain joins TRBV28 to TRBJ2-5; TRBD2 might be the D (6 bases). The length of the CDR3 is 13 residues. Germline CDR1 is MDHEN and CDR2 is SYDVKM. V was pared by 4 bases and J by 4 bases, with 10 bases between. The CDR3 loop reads CASSSGRGETQYF. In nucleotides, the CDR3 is TGTGCCAGCAGTTCAGGGCGGGGAGAGACCCAGTACTTC.

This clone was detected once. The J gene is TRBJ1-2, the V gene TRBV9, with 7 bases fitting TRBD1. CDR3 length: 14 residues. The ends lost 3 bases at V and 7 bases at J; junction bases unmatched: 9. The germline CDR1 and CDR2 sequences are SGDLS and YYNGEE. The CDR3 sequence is CASSAQTGVAGYTF. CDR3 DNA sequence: TGTGCCAGCAGCGCACAAACAGGGGTAGCTGGCTACACCTTC. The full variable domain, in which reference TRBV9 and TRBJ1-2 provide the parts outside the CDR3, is DSGVTQTPKHLITATGQRVTLRCSPRSGDLSVYWYQQSLDQGLQFLIQYYNGEERAKGNILERFSAQQFPDLHSELNLSSLELGDSALYFCASSAQTGVAGYTFGSGTRLTVV.

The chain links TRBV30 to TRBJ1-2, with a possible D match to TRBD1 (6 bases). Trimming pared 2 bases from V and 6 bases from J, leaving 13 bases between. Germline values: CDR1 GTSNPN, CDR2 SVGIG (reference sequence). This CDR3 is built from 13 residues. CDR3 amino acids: CAWSRQGWNGYTF. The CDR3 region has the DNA TGTGCCTGGAGTCGTCAGGGGTGGAATGGCTACACCTTC.

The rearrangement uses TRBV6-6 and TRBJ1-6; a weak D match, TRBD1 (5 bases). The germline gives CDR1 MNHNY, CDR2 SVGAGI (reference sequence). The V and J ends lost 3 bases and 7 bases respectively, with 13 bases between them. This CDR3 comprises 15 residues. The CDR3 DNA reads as TGTGCCAGCAGTTATTTGGCAGGGCGCAATTCACCCCTCCACTTT. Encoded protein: CASSYLAGRNSPLHF.

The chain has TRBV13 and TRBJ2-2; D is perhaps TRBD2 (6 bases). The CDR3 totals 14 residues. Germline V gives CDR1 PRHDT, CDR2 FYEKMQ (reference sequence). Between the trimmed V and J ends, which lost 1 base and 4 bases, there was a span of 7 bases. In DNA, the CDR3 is TGTGCCAGCAGCTTAGTGCGGGGCACCGGGGAGCTGTTTTTT. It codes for CASSLVRGTGELFF.

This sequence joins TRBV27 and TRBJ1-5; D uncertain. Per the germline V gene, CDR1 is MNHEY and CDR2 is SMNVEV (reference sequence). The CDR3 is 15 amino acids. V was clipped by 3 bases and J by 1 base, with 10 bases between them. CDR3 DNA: TGTGCCAGCAGTTTCCCTACAGAGAGCAATCAGCCCCAGCATTTT. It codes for CASSFPTESNQPQHF.

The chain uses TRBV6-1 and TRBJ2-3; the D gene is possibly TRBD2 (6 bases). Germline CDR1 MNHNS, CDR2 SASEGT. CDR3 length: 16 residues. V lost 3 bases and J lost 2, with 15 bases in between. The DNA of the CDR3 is TGTGCCAGCAGTGATTTGGCGGGGTCAGTCACAGATACGCAGTATTTT. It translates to CASSDLAGSVTDTQYF.

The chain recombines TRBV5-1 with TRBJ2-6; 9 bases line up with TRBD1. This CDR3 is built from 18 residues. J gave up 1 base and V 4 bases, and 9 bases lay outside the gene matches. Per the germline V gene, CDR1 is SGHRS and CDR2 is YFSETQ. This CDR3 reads CASSVTGQGVSGANVLTF. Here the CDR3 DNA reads TGCGCCAGCAGCGTAACGGGACAGGGAGTTTCTGGGGCCAACGTCCTGACTTTC.

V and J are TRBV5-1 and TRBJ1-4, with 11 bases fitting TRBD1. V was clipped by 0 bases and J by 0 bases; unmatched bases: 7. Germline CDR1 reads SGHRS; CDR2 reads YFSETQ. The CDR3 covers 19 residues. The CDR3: CASSLGFGQGAATNEKLFF. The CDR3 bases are TGCGCCAGCAGCTTGGGGTTTGGACAGGGGGCAGCAACTAATGAAAAACTGTTTTTT.

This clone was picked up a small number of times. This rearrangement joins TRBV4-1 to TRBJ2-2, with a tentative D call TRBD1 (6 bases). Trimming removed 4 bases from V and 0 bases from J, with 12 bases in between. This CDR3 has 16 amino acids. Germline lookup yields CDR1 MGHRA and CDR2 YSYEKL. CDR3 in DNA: TGCGCCAGCAGCCTCCAGACAGGCGCGAACACCGGGGAGCTGTTTTTT. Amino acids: CASSLQTGANTGELFF.

The CDR3 loop is CASSLSGSSYNEQFF. As DNA, the CDR3 is TGTGCCAGCAGCTTATCTGGGAGCTCCTACAATGAGCAGTTCTTC. This rearrangement joins TRBV11-2 to TRBJ2-1; perhaps TRBD2 as D (5 bases). The CDR3 covers 15 residues. In germline, CDR1 is SGHAT, CDR2 FQNNGV. The V and J ends lost 2 bases and 0 bases respectively, with 8 bases between them.

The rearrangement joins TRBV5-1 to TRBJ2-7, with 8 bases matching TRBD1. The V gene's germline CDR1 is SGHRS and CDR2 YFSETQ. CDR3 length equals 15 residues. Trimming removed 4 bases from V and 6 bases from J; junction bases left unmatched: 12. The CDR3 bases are TGCGCCAGCAGCCTAACCGGGACAGGAGACCCCGAGCAGTACTTC. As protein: CASSLTGTGDPEQYF.

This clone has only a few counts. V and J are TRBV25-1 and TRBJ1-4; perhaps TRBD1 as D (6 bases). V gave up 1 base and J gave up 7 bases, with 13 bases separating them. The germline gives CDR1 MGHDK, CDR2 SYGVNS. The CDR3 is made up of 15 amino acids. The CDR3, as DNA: TGTGCCAGCAGTGAATTACAGGGTTTGGGTGAAAAACTGTTTTTT. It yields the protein CASSELQGLGEKLFF. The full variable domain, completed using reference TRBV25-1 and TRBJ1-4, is EADIYQTPRYLVIGTGKKITLECSQTMGHDKMYWYQQDPGMELHLIHYSYGVNSTEKGDLSSESTVSRIRTEHFPLTLESARPSHTSQYLCASSELQGLGEKLFFGSGTQLSVL.